These 14 T cell receptor beta chains were all obtained from the same sample, sequenced in a study of blood T cell repertoires in COVID-19. Generated by immunoSEQ multiplex PCR, the TCRdb table keeps only in-frame clones and is missing some. The data show 150,000 to 200,000 clones, 88% seen once. The sample consisted of peripheral blood. The receptors originated from a man aged 35 to 55 with active or convalescent COVID-19.

This chain links TRBV13 with TRBJ1-4; D not certain. Germline V gene data show CDR1 as PRHDT and CDR2 as FYEKMQ (reference sequence). V gave up 1 base and J gave up 8 bases, with 8 bases separating them. The CDR3 length is 13 residues. CDR3 loop: CASSLVRGEKLFF. DNA of the CDR3: TGTGCCAGCAGCTTAGTTAGAGGGGAAAAACTGTTTTTT.

The chain links TRBV13 to TRBJ2-7; TRBD1 agrees at 11 bases. CDR3 length: 16 amino acids. Germline V lookup: CDR1 PRHDT, CDR2 FYEKMQ (reference sequence). V shed 5 bases and J 3 bases; nucleotides not matched to a gene: 9. DNA for the CDR3: TGTGCCAGCAGCACCCCCGTGGGGACAGGGGGCTACGAGCAGTACTTC. Translation gives CASSTPVGTGGYEQYF.

The DNA of the CDR3 is TGTGCCAGCAGGGGGGGGAACTCTGGAAACACCATATATTTT. This translates into CASRGGNSGNTIYF. The chain employs TRBV6-5 and TRBJ1-3, with D maybe TRBD1 (5 bases). The V end was cut by 6 bases, the J end by 0 bases, with 9 bases between. The germline gives CDR1 MNHEY, CDR2 SVGAGI. CDR3 length equals 14 residues.

Worth noting for this clone: The CDR3 does not close with the conserved phenylalanine or tryptophan, likely indicating a read error. No DNA is shown, since the ends of the CDR3 on it are uncertain; the CDR3 is the one TCRdb lists. V gene TRBV4-1 combines with J gene TRBJ1-1; the table's TRBD1 call for D was not verified on the DNA. Germline-derived CDR1 and CDR2 are MGHRA and YSYEKL. The CDR3 contains 12 residues when both ends are counted. The CDR3 loop reads CASSQGQQGWKY.

This chain connects TRBV3-1 (or the pseudogene TRBV3-2) to TRBJ2-7, with D possibly matching TRBD2 (5 bases). V was cut by 3 bases and J by 3 bases, with 21 bases left in between. CDR1 is LGHDT and CDR2 is YNNKEL in the germline V gene (reference sequence). The CDR3 loop spans 17 amino acids. The CDR3: CASSQDSGVGVGYEQYF. CDR3 in DNA: TGTGCCAGCAGCCAGGATTCTGGGGTCGGGGTTGGCTACGAGCAGTACTTC.

The gene calls are TRBV7-2 and TRBJ2-7; 9 bases agree with TRBD1. Per the germline V gene, CDR1 is SGHTA and CDR2 is FQGNSA. The J segment lost 5 bases and the V segment lost 5 bases, leaving 10 bases of the junction unmatched. There are 15 residues in the CDR3. The CDR3: CASSGAGQGEHEQYF. The CDR3 DNA reads TGTGCCAGCAGCGGGGCGGGACAGGGAGAACACGAGCAGTACTTC.

The chain is built from TRBV5-5 and TRBJ1-2; TRBD1 might be the D (6 bases). The CDR3 totals 16 residues. The V and J ends lost 4 bases and 3 bases respectively, with 19 bases between them. The V gene's germline CDR1 is SGHKS and CDR2 YYEKEE (reference sequence). CDR3 loop: CASSPQPGQKDYGYTF. For the CDR3, the DNA is TGTGCCAGCAGCCCCCAACCGGGACAAAAGGACTATGGCTACACCTTC.

The chain carries TRBV19 and TRBJ2-2; possible D gene TRBD2, 6 bases. With 6 bases removed from V and 2 bases from J, the gap between germline ends came to 10 bases. The germline V gene has CDR1 LNHDA and CDR2 SQIVND (reference sequence). The length of the CDR3 is 14 residues. CDR3 protein: CASSLAHNTGELFF. In DNA, the CDR3 is TGTGCCAGTAGCCTAGCGCACAACACCGGGGAGCTGTTTTTT.

A single count supports this clone. CDR3 nucleotide sequence: TGTGCCAGCAGTGGACCGAACAGGGTCGGGGCCAACGTCCTGACTTTC. As protein: CASSGPNRVGANVLTF. The V gene is TRBV2, the J gene TRBJ2-6; tentative D call: TRBD1 (6 bases). Per the germline V gene, CDR1 is SNHLY and CDR2 is FYNNEI. Trimming shortened V by 4 bases and J by 4 bases, and 14 bases separated the two germline ends. There are 16 residues in the CDR3.

The chain combines TRBV7-9 with TRBJ1-1, with TRBD1 matching over 9 bases. The V and J ends lost 2 bases and 4 bases, in that order; junction bases with no gene match: 8. Germline assignment: CDR1 SEHNR and CDR2 FQNEAQ (reference sequence). The CDR3 is 16 residues long. The CDR3, as DNA: TGTGCCAGCAGCTTACAAACAGGGGGCCGCGGCACTGAAGCTTTCTTT. Its translation is CASSLQTGGRGTEAFF.

The rearrangement joins TRBV19 to TRBJ2-7, with D perhaps TRBD2 (6 bases). This CDR3 region has 11 residues. In germline, CDR1 is LNHDA, CDR2 SQIVND (reference sequence). CDR3 DNA: TGTGCTACCGGGTGGGGAGGCGAGCAGTACTTC. This translates into CATGWGGEQYF. The variable domain in full, with the rest retrieved from reference TRBV19 and TRBJ2-7, is DGGITQSPKYLFRKEGQNVTLSCEQNLNHDAMYWYRQDPGQGLRLIYYSQIVNDFQKGDIAEGYSVSREKKESFPLTVTSAQKNPTAFYLCATGWGGEQYFGPGTRLTVT.

The chain is built from TRBV24-1 and TRBJ1-5; a weak D match, TRBD1 (5 bases). The CDR3 is 14 residues long. Germline CDR1 is KGHDR and CDR2 is SFDVKD. Trimming stripped 5 bases from V and 2 bases from J, with 9 bases between. CDR3 sequence reads: CATSGRGGNQPQHF. The CDR3, as DNA: TGTGCCACCAGTGGACGGGGGGGCAATCAGCCCCAGCATTTT.

J is TRBJ2-1 and V is TRBV19, with TRBD2 matching 7 bases. CDR3 length equals 17 residues. V shed 6 bases and J 6 bases; nucleotides not matched to a gene: 17. Germline CDR1 is LNHDA and CDR2 is SQIVND (reference sequence). The CDR3 loop reads CASRHGGLTGFRNEQFF. CDR3 in DNA: TGTGCCAGTAGACATGGGGGACTAACGGGGTTTCGCAATGAGCAGTTCTTC. Combining the CDR3 with reference TRBV19 and TRBJ2-1 gives the whole variable domain DGGITQSPKYLFRKEGQNVTLSCEQNLNHDAMYWYRQDPGQGLRLIYYSQIVNDFQKGDIAEGYSVSREKKESFPLTVTSAQKNPTAFYLCASRHGGLTGFRNEQFFGPGTRLTVL.

This rearrangement joins TRBV6-1 to TRBJ1-6; 10 bases are a match to TRBD1. The V gene end was trimmed by 3 bases and the J gene end by 7 bases; junction bases not matched to a gene: 6. Germline lookup yields CDR1 MNHNS and CDR2 SASEGT. CDR3 length: 16 residues. For the CDR3, the DNA is TGTGCCAGCAGTGAGAGGACAGGGGGGTTCAATTCACCCCTCCACTTT. It encodes CASSERTGGFNSPLHF.